This T cell receptor beta chain was sequenced in a study of cytomegalovirus exposure and HLA in healthy donors. The PCR ran on 60 Vbeta and 13 Jbeta primers. Only in-frame clones appear in the TCRdb table, and some are missing; sequencing was by immunoSEQ multiplex PCR. The sample has more than 45,000 clones, roughly 76% seen once; the top ten hold around 5.9%. The V end was cut by 7 bases, the J end by 2 bases, with 9 bases between. Germline V gives CDR1 SNHLY, CDR2 FYNNEI. The CDR3 totals 12 residues. As concerns this clone: What it binds is not known.

The study's findings and limits: In a later analysis, at a false discovery rate of 0.05, 15,000 to 20,000 TCR beta sequences matched HLA alleles.

The receptor's source is a man aged 30 to 45 in good health and CMV-seronegative. Sequencing was done on a sample of PBMCs. V and J are TRBV2 and TRBJ2-7, with a possible D match to TRBD2 (5 bases). CDR3 residues: CASKRGAYEQYF. CDR3 DNA: TGTGCCAGCAAACGGGGAGCCTACGAGCAGTACTTC.